Listed below are T cell receptor beta chains from one sample, sequenced in a study of T cell responses to AZD1222 COVID-19 vaccine. Assay used: immunoSEQ multiplex PCR; TCRdb lists only in-frame clones, some missing. The table includes some 120,000 clones, about 92% detected once. The specimen was peripheral blood, collected on day 0 of AZD1222 vaccination. The receptors stem from an adult in good health. The CDR3 runs from the conserved cysteine through the conserved F or W. A D gene is named only where the DNA matches it firmly. A clone size is listed for some rows: how often the clone was seen (once, few, many), or a class if it is expanded.

17 | NA | TRBJ1-6 | few | TRBV27 | CASSFQPLSSYNSPLHF | TGTGCCAGCAGTTTTCAACCATTGAGCTCCTATAATTCACCCCTCCACTTT
14 | TRBD2 | TRBJ2-1 | NA | TRBV10-2 | CASSERLAVNEQFF | TGCGCCAGCAGTGAGAGACTAGCAGTAAATGAGCAGTTCTTC
17 | NA | TRBJ2-7 | NA | TRBV5-1 | CASSLVSLRQAGYEQYF | TGCGCCAGCAGCTTGGTCTCCCTCAGACAGGCGGGGTACGAGCAGTACTTC
17 | TRBD1 | TRBJ1-6 | NA | TRBV27 | CASSFPPSGRGFSPLHF | TGTGCCAGCAGTTTCCCACCATCGGGCAGGGGGTTTTCACCCCTCCACTTT
15 | NA | TRBJ2-7 | NA | TRBV11-3 | CASSQGTASSYEQYF | TGTGCCAGCAGCCAAGGGACGGCTAGCTCCTACGAGCAGTACTTC
17 | TRBD1 | TRBJ1-2 | NA | TRBV5-6 | CASSRRGADRGNYGYTF | TGTGCCAGCAGCCGACGTGGCGCCGACAGGGGTAACTATGGCTACACCTTC
15 | NA | TRBJ2-1 | once | TRBV27 | CASIPTGAQSNEQFF | TGTGCCAGCATACCCACCGGGGCCCAGAGCAATGAGCAGTTCTTC
17 | TRBD1 | TRBJ1-2 | NA | TRBV19 | CASSTWTGAGGNYGYTF | TGTGCCAGTAGTACTTGGACAGGGGCTGGCGGTAACTATGGCTACACCTTC
13 | NA | TRBJ1-1 | NA | TRBV2 | CASKLGRDTEAFF | TGTGCCAGCAAGTTGGGCAGGGACACTGAAGCTTTCTTT
16 | NA | TRBJ1-5 | NA | TRBV19 | CASSGLGQPRGQPQHF | TGTGCCAGTAGTGGATTGGGGCAACCGAGGGGTCAGCCCCAGCATTTT
15 | NA | TRBJ1-5 | NA | TRBV5-8 | CASSVVGTLYQPQHF | TGTGCCAGCAGCGTGGTAGGGACATTATATCAGCCCCAGCATTTT
13 | TRBD2 | TRBJ2-7 | NA | TRBV12-3/TRBV12-4 | CASSWTRQLEQYF | TGTGCCAGCAGTTGGACTAGGCAACTCGAGCAGTACTTC
14 | NA | TRBJ2-7 | NA | TRBV27 | CASSLMVGYHEQYF | TGTGCCAGCAGCCTTATGGTAGGGTATCACGAGCAGTACTTC
12 | NA | TRBJ2-2 | NA | TRBV13 | CASSSQLGELFF | TGTGCCAGCAGCTCACAGCTCGGGGAGCTGTTTTTT
14 | NA | TRBJ2-2 | NA | TRBV10-1 | CASSPDGRNGELFF | TGCGCCAGCAGCCCAGATGGACGTAACGGGGAGCTGTTTTTT
15 | NA | TRBJ2-7 | NA | TRBV19 | CASSIVFDSGYEQYF | TGTGCCAGTAGTATAGTATTTGACAGTGGCTACGAGCAGTACTTC
12 | TRBD2 | TRBJ2-1 | NA | TRBV28 | CASLLAGGEQFF | TGTGCCAGCCTACTAGCGGGAGGTGAGCAGTTCTTC
16 | TRBD2 | TRBJ2-3 | NA | TRBV4-1 | CPTSPPGGKSTDTQYF | TGCCCCACCAGCCCCCCGGGGGGGAAGAGCACAGATACGCAGTATTTT
16 | NA | TRBJ1-6 | NA | TRBV4-1 | CASSQAPGIYNSPLHF | TGCGCCAGCAGCCAAGCTCCCGGGATCTATAATTCACCCCTCCACTTT
15 | NA | TRBJ1-1 | NA | TRBV28 | CASSFERGMNTEAFF | TGTGCCAGCAGTTTCGAGCGGGGTATGAACACTGAAGCTTTCTTT
14 | NA | TRBJ1-1 | NA | TRBV11-2 | CASSLEARDTEAFF | TGTGCCAGCAGCTTAGAAGCGAGAGACACTGAAGCTTTCTTT
15 | NA | TRBJ1-4 | NA | TRBV9 | CASSKTGTDNEKLFF | TGTGCCAGCAGCAAAACCGGGACGGATAATGAAAAACTGTTTTTT
16 | NA | TRBJ1-2 | NA | TRBV7-2 | CASSLVFGGDNYGYTF | TGTGCCAGCAGCTTAGTTTTTGGGGGGGATAACTATGGCTACACCTTC
20 | TRBD1 | TRBJ1-3 | NA | TRBV6-6 | CASSGRDRGLLFGSGNTIYF | TGTGCCAGCAGCGGACGGGACAGGGGGCTTCTTTTTGGGTCTGGAAACACCATATATTTT
15 | TRBD2 | TRBJ2-3 | NA | TRBV19 | CASRPGASGLDTQYF | TGTGCCAGTAGGCCCGGGGCTAGCGGTTTAGATACGCAGTATTTT
14 | TRBD2 | TRBJ2-2 | NA | TRBV9 | CASSVGGSTGELFF | TGTGCCAGCAGCGTAGGCGGGAGCACCGGGGAGCTGTTTTTT
15 | TRBD1 | TRBJ1-1 | NA | TRBV27 | CASSPDRGRRTEAFF | TGTGCCAGCAGTCCCGACAGGGGGCGCCGAACTGAAGCTTTCTTT
16 | NA | TRBJ2-3 | NA | TRBV5-5 | CASSLWGGPVTDTQYF | TGTGCCAGCAGCTTGTGGGGGGGGCCTGTCACAGATACGCAGTATTTT
14 | NA | TRBJ1-1 | NA | TRBV19 | CASSLAGEATEAFF | TGTGCCAGTAGCCTTGCAGGTGAGGCGACTGAAGCTTTCTTT
13 | NA | TRBJ2-5 | NA | TRBV28 | CATLAPAGETQYF | TGTGCCACCCTGGCTCCAGCGGGAGAGACCCAGTACTTC
19 | TRBD2 | TRBJ2-7 | once | TRBV7-9 | CASSLDPAGVTPISYEQYF | TGTGCCAGCAGCTTAGATCCAGCGGGAGTCACTCCGATCTCCTACGAGCAGTACTTC
13 | NA | TRBJ2-7 | few | TRBV2 | CASSGPSSYEQYF | TGTGCCAGCAGCGGTCCGAGCTCCTACGAGCAGTACTTC
14 | TRBD1 | TRBJ2-5 | NA | TRBV27 | CASSFRTGEETQYF | TGTGCCAGCAGTTTTCGGACAGGGGAAGAGACCCAGTACTTC
21 | TRBD1 | TRBJ2-2 | NA | TRBV12-5 | CASGLVRGPYTGEINTGELFF | TGTGCTAGTGGTTTGGTACGTGGTCCCTATACAGGGGAGATTAACACCGGGGAGCTGTTTTTT
15 | TRBD2 | TRBJ2-3 | NA | TRBV5-6 | CASSLLAGVTDTQYF | TGTGCCAGCAGCTTACTAGCGGGAGTAACAGATACGCAGTATTTT
12 | TRBD2 | TRBJ2-7 | few | TRBV5-4 | CASSWGLGEQYF | TGTGCCAGCAGCTGGGGACTAGGCGAGCAGTACTTC
15 | TRBD2 | TRBJ2-1 | NA | TRBV3-1/TRBV3-2 | CASTIAGSSYNEQFF | TGTGCCAGCACAATAGCGGGAAGCTCCTACAATGAGCAGTTCTTC
11 | NA | TRBJ1-2 | NA | TRBV3-1/TRBV3-2 | CASSQPPRTTF | TGTGCCAGCAGCCAACCTCCCCGGACGACCTTC
16 | TRBD2 | TRBJ2-3 | NA | TRBV7-9 | CASSFNGRVVTDTQYF | TGTGCCAGCAGCTTCAACGGGAGGGTGGTTACAGATACGCAGTATTTT
16 | TRBD2 | TRBJ2-2 | NA | TRBV19 | CASSPRTSNMAGELFF | TGTGCCAGTAGTCCCCGGACTAGCAACATGGCCGGGGAGCTGTTTTTT
14 | NA | TRBJ2-1 | NA | TRBV4-1 | CASSQRQAYNEQFF | TGCGCCAGCAGCCAAAGACAGGCATACAATGAGCAGTTCTTC
13 | NA | TRBJ2-5 | NA | TRBV5-6 | CASSPEGLETQYF | TGTGCCAGCAGCCCCGAGGGGCTCGAGACCCAGTACTTC
16 | NA | TRBJ2-7 | NA | TRBV5-4 | CASSQPESSGSYEQYF | TGTGCCAGCAGCCAACCGGAGTCGAGCGGCTCCTACGAGCAGTACTTC
14 | NA | TRBJ1-1 | NA | TRBV18 | CASSLTAENTEAFF | TGTGCCAGCTCACTTACGGCAGAAAACACTGAAGCTTTCTTT
15 | NA | TRBJ2-3 | NA | TRBV6-1 | CASSEGSGHTDTQYF | TGTGCCAGCAGTGAAGGATCAGGCCACACAGATACGCAGTATTTT
15 | TRBD2 | TRBJ2-1 | once | TRBV9 | CASSTGLAGRNEQFF | TGTGCCAGCAGCACCGGACTAGCGGGAAGGAATGAGCAGTTCTTC
15 | TRBD1 | TRBJ1-1 | NA | TRBV15 | CATSGDRERDTEAFF | TGTGCCACCAGCGGTGACAGGGAAAGGGACACTGAAGCTTTCTTT